Included here is one TCR beta chain sequence, with context. This CDR3 is 14 amino acids long. V was cut by 1 base and J by 2 bases, with 9 bases left in between. Per the germline V gene, CDR1 is MGHRA and CDR2 is YSYEKL. As originally analysed: Reference gene primer amplification yielded estimated nucleated cell counts. Profiled with immunoSEQ multiplex PCR; TCRdb holds only in-frame clones, not every one. V, J and clone size reflect that table, while D and trimming were determined from the DNA. The sample has approximately 220,000 clones; about nine tenths are singletons. The entry originates in a study of blood T cell repertoires in COVID-19. At the level of the study: The United States, Italy and Spain were the sources of the acute and convalescent COVID-19 samples. In each case, the material was cDNA or gDNA derived from T cells, B-cell-depleted T cells, or PBMCs.

Sequencing was performed on peripheral blood. The rearrangement links TRBV4-1 to TRBJ2-7, with TRBD2 as a possible D gene (5 bases). This receptor was taken from a man in his fifties with acute or convalescent COVID-19. The CDR3 DNA follows: TGCGCCAGCAGCCAAGCGGGGTTCCCCTACGAGCAGTACTTC. It translates to CASSQAGFPYEQYF.